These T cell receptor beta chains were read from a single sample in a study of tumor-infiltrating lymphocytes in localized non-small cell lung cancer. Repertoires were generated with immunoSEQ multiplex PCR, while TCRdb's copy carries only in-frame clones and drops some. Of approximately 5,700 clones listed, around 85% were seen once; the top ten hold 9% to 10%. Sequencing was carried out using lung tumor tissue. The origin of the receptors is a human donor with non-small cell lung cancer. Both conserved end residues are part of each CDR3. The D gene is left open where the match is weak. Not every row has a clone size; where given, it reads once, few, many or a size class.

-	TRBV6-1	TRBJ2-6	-	CASSEADSSGANVLTF	TGTGCCAGCAGTGAAGCGGACAGCTCTGGGGCCAACGTCCTGACTTTC
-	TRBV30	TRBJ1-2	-	CAWRIRGTDGYTF	TGTGCCTGGAGGATCAGGGGTACCGATGGCTACACCTTC
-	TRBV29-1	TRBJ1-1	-	CSVVEENTEAFF	TGCAGCGTTGTGGAGGAGAACACTGAAGCTTTCTTT
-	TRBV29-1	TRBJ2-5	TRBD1	CSVSQGQETQYF	TGCAGCGTCTCACAGGGGCAAGAGACCCAGTACTTC
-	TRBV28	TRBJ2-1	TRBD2	CASTGGRASAYNEQFF	TGTGCCAGCACTGGCGGGAGGGCGAGCGCCTACAATGAGCAGTTCTTC
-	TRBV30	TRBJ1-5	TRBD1	CAWSEGAGQPQHF	TGTGCCTGGAGTGAGGGGGCAGGACAGCCCCAGCATTTT
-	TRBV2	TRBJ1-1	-	CASSEDLDRLRTEAFF	TGTGCCAGCAGTGAAGATTTAGACCGCCTGAGAACTGAAGCTTTCTTT
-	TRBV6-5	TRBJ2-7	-	CASSYRVEGVGREQYF	TGTGCCAGCAGTTACAGGGTAGAGGGGGTAGGTAGGGAGCAGTACTTC
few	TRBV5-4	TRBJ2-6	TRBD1	CASSRGQGHSGANVLTF	TGTGCCAGCAGCCGAGGACAGGGCCACTCTGGGGCCAACGTCCTGACTTTC
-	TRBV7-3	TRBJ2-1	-	CASSPTSDTYNEQFF	TGTGCCAGCAGCCCCACATCGGACACCTACAATGAGCAGTTCTTC
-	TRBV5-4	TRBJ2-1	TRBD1	CASSWGQGYNEQFF	TGTGCCAGCAGCTGGGGACAGGGGTACAATGAGCAGTTCTTC
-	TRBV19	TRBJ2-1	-	CASRRTRGTTAYNEQFF	TGTGCCAGTAGACGCACCCGGGGGACGACGGCCTACAATGAGCAGTTCTTC
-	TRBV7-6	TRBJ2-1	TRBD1	CASSSTGAYNEQFF	TGTGCCAGCAGCTCGACAGGGGCTTACAATGAGCAGTTCTTC
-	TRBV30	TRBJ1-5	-	CAWSVLGLQPQHF	TGTGCCTGGAGTGTACTAGGTTTACAGCCCCAGCATTTT
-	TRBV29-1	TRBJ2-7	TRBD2	CSVEGVSGKNYEQYF	TGCAGCGTTGAAGGTGTTAGCGGGAAGAACTACGAGCAGTACTTC
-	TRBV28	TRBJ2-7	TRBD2	CASSLPREGREQYF	TGTGCCAGCAGTTTACCGCGGGAGGGCCGCGAGCAGTACTTC
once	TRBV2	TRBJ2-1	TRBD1	CASSEARTGMNEQFF	TGTGCCAGCAGTGAAGCGAGGACAGGGATGAATGAGCAGTTCTTC
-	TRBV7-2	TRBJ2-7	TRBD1	CASSLHRGPYEQYF	TGTGCCAGCAGCTTACACAGGGGCCCCTACGAGCAGTACTTC
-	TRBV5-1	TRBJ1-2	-	CASSLGAREGYGYTF	TGCGCCAGCAGCTTGGGGGCTCGGGAGGGGTATGGCTACACCTTC
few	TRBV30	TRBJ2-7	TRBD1	CAWSGQDSYEQYF	TGTGCCTGGAGCGGACAGGACTCCTACGAGCAGTACTTC
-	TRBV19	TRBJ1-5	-	CASSPWPYLQGSNQPQHF	TGTGCCAGTAGTCCGTGGCCCTACCTTCAGGGGAGCAATCAGCCCCAGCATTTT
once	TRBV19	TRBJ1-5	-	CASSIRDSNQPQHF	TGTGCCAGTAGTATAAGAGATAGCAATCAGCCCCAGCATTTT
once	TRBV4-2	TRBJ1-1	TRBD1	CASSRYRGAIEAFF	TGTGCCAGCAGCCGGTACAGGGGAGCGATTGAAGCTTTCTTT
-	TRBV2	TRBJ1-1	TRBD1	CASRATGAFF	TGTGCCAGCAGAGCGACAGGGGCTTTCTTT
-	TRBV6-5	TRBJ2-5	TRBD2	CASSYPGGGAETQYF	TGTGCCAGCAGTTATCCCGGCGGGGGGGCAGAGACCCAGTACTTC
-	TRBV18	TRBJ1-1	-	CASSPITAELNTEAFF	TGTGCCAGCTCACCAATAACGGCTGAACTGAACACTGAAGCTTTCTTT
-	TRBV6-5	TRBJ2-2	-	CASNRENTGELFF	TGTGCCAGCAACAGGGAGAACACCGGGGAGCTGTTTTTT
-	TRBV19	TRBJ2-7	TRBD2	CASSIQWGGSYEQYF	TGTGCCAGTAGTATTCAGTGGGGGGGGTCCTACGAGCAGTACTTC
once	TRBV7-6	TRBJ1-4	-	CASSLALRTDDEKLFF	TGTGCCAGCAGCTTAGCTTTGAGGACAGACGATGAAAAACTGTTTTTT
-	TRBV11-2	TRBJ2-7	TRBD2	CASSWGGSNGNEQYF	TGTGCCAGCAGCTGGGGGGGGAGCAATGGGAACGAGCAGTACTTC
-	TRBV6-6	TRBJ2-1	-	CASSFPQTGGYNEQFF	TGTGCCAGCAGTTTCCCACAGACAGGAGGCTACAATGAGCAGTTCTTC
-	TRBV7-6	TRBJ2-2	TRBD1	CASSRDRNTGELFF	TGTGCCAGCTCCCGGGACAGGAACACCGGGGAGCTGTTTTTT